The T cell receptor (beta chain) under discussion was sequenced for a study of cytomegalovirus exposure and HLA in healthy donors. Study-level background: Earlier, 95 million to 140 million unique TCR beta sequences were recovered from some 200 million T cells by an analysis.

General observations from the study: Indistinguishable V segments such as TRBV6-2 and TRBV6-3 were excluded. Being productive about 90% or about 30% of the time was typical of most TCR beta V segments in an earlier analysis.

Germline V gives CDR1 SGHRS, CDR2 YFSETQ. J was trimmed by 3 bases and V by 7 bases; bases with no gene match: 9. The CDR3 extends over 14 amino acids. Of note for this clone: Its specificity is unknown.

60 Vbeta and 13 Jbeta primers were used in PCR. Profiling relied on immunoSEQ multiplex PCR, and the TCRdb table lists in-frame clones only, not all of them. The table lists 100,000 to 150,000 clones, 60% to 85% of them singletons. V and J are TRBV5-1 and TRBJ1-1, with 7 bases fitting TRBD1. The source material was PBMCs. This clonotype was obtained from a man aged 25-45 years in good health and CMV-seronegative. CDR3 sequence: CASFPGTGDTEAFF. The DNA for the CDR3 is TGCGCCAGCTTTCCGGGAACAGGGGACACTGAAGCTTTCTTT.